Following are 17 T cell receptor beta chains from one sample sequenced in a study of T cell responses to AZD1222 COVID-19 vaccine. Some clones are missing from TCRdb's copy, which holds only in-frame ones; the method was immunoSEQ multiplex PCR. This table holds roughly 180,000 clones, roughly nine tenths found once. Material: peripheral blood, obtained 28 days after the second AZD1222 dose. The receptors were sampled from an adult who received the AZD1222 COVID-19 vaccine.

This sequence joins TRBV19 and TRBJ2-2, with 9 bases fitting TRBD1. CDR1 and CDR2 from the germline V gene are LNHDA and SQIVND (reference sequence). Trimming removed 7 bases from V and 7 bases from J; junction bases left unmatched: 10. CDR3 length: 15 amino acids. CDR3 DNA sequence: TGTGCCAGTACCCCGGGACAGGGTGGTATCGGGGAGCTGTTTTTT. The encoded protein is CASTPGQGGIGELFF.

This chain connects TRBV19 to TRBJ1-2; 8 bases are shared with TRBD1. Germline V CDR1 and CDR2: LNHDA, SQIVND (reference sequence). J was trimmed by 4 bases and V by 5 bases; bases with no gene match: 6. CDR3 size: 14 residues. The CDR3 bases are TGTGCCAGTAGTCCGACAGGGGAGGGCTATGGCTACACCTTC. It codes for CASSPTGEGYGYTF.

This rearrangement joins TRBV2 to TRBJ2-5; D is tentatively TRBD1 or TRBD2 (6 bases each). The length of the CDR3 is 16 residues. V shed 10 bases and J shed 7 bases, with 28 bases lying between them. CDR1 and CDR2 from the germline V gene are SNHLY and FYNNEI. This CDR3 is CATHRGTIRAEVTQYF. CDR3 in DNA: TGTGCCACCCACCGGGGGACAATCCGTGCCGAAGTGACCCAGTACTTC.

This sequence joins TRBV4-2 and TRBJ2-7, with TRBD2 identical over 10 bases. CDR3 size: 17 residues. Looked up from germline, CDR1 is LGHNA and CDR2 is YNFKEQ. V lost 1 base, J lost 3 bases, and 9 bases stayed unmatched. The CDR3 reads CASSQVSGRELFYEQYF. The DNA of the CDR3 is TGTGCCAGCAGCCAAGTAAGCGGGAGGGAGCTTTTCTACGAGCAGTACTTC.

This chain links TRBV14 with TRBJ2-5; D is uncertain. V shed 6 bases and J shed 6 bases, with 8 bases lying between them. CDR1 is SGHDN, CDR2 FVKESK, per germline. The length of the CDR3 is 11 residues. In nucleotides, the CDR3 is TGTGCCAGCAGTCACAGTCAGACCCAGTACTTC. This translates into CASSHSQTQYF.

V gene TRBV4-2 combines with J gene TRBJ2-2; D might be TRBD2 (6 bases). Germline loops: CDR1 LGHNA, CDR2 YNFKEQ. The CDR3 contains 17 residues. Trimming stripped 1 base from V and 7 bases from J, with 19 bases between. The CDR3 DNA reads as TGTGCCAGCAGCCAAGGGAGTAAGGGACTGAAAATCGGGGAGCTGTTTTTT. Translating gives CASSQGSKGLKIGELFF.

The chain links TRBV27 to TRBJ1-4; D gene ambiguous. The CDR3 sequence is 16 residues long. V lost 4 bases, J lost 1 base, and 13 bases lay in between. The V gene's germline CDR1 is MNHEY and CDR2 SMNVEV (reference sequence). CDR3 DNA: TGTGCCAGCAGTTCCGGGCCTACCAGAACTAATGAAAAACTGTTTTTT. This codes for CASSSGPTRTNEKLFF.

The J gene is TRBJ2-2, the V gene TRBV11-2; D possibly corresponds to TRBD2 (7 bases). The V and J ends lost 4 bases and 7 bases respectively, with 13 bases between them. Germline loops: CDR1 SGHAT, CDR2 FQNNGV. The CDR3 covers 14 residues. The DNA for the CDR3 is TGTGCCAGCAGCTCGGGGGGCTTGTTCGGGGAGCTGTTTTTT. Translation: CASSSGGLFGELFF.

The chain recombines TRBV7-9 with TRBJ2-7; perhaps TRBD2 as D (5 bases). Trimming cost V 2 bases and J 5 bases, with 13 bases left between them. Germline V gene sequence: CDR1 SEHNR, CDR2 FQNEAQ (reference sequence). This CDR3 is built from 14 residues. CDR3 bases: TGTGCCAGCAGCTTATATGATAGCGACGACGAGCAGTACTTC. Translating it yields CASSLYDSDDEQYF.

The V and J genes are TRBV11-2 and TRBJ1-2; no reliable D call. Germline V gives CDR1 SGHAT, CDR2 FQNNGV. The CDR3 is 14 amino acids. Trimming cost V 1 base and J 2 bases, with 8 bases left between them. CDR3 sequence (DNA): TGTGCCAGCAGCTTAGCTAGGAGCAACTATGGCTACACCTTC. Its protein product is CASSLARSNYGYTF.

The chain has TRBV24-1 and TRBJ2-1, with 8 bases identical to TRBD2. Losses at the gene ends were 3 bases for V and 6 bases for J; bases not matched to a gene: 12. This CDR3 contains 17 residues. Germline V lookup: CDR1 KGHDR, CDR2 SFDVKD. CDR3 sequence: CATSDPRSGVKGNEQFF. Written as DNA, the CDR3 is TGTGCCACCAGTGATCCCCGTAGCGGGGTAAAGGGCAATGAGCAGTTCTTC.

CDR3: CASSLVGGINEKLFF. CDR3 DNA sequence: TGTGCCAGCAGCTTAGTAGGGGGAATTAATGAAAAACTGTTTTTT. This chain connects TRBV7-6 to TRBJ1-4; a possible D gene is TRBD1 (6 bases). Trimming removed 1 base at V and 4 bases at J, with 10 bases between. Germline CDR1 SGHVS, CDR2 FNYEAQ. The CDR3 loop spans 15 amino acids.

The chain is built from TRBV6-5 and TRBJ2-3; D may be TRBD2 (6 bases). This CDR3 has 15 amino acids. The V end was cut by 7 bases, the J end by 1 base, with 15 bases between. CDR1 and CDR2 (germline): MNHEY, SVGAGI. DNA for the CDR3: TGTGCCAGCACCGTTACGGGGGTAGGCACAGATACGCAGTATTTT. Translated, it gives CASTVTGVGTDTQYF.

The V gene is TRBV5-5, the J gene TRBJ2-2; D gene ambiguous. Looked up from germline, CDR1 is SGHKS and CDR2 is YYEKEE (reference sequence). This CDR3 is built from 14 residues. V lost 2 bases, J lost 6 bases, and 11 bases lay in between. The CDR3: CASSFLQSSGELFF. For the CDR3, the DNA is TGTGCCAGCAGCTTTCTCCAGTCTTCCGGGGAGCTGTTTTTT.

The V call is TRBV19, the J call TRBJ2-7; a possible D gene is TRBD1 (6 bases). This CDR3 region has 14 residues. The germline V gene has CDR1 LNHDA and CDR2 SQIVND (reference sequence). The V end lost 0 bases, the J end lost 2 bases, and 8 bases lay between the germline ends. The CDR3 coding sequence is TGTGCCAGTAGTATAGACAGGGGACCCTACGAGCAGTACTTC. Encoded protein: CASSIDRGPYEQYF.

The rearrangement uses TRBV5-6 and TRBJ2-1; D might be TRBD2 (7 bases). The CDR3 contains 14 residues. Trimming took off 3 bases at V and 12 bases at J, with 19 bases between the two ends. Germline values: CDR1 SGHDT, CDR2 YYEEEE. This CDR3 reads CASSWRAGARVQFF. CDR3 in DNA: TGTGCCAGCAGCTGGCGGGCGGGGGCCAGGGTGCAGTTCTTC.

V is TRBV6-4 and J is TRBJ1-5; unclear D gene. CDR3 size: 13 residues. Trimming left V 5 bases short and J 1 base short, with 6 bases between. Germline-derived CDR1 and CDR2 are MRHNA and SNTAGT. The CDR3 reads CASSMGSNQPQHF. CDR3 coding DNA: TGTGCCAGCAGTATGGGAAGCAATCAGCCCCAGCATTTT.